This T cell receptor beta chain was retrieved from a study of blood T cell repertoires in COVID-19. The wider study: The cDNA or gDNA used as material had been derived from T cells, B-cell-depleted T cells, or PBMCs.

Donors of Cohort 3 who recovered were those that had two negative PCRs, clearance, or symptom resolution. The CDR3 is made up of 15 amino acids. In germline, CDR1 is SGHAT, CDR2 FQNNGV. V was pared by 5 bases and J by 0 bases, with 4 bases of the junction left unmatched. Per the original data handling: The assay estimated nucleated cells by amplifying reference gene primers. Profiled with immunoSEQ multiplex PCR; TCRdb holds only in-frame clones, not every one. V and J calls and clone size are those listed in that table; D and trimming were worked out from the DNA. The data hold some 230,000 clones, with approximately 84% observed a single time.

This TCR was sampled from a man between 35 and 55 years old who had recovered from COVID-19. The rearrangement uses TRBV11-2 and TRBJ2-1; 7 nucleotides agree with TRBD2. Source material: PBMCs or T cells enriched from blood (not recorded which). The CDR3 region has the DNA TGTGCCAGCAGCCCGGGAGGCAGCTCCTACAATGAGCAGTTCTTC. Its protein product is CASSPGGSSYNEQFF. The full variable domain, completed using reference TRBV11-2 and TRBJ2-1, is EAGVAQSPRYKIIEKRQSVAFWCNPISGHATLYWYQQILGQGPKLLIQFQNNGVVDDSQLPKDRFSAERLKGVDSTLKIQPAKLEDSAVYLCASSPGGSSYNEQFFGPGTRLTVL.